This T cell receptor beta chain was recovered during a study of T-cell memory formation after mild COVID-19. Germline loops: CDR1 SGHNT, CDR2 YYREEE (reference sequence). CDR3 size: 12 residues. Trimming pared 4 bases from V and 9 bases from J, leaving 10 bases between. TCRdb reprocessed the 5' RACE reads via MiXCR and lists one record per CDR3 protein. There are about 350,000 distinct CDR3 sequences in the sample; around a fifth occur only once, and approximately 22% lies in the top ten. The TCR sequence derives from a man aged 18 to 35 who had mild COVID-19 (a few samples of this study predate the infection). Cell type and time point are not known. Sequenced input: PBMCs or a T cell subset sorted from them (not recorded which). The chain employs TRBV5-4 and TRBJ2-2, with D hard to call. This CDR3 is CASSADGRELFF. The CDR3 DNA reads TGTGCCAGCAGCGCCGATGGGCGGGAGCTGTTTTTT. The whole variable domain, remainder taken from reference TRBV5-4 and TRBJ2-2, is ETGVTQSPTHLIKTRGQQVTLRCSSQSGHNTVSWYQQALGQGPQFIFQYYREEENGRGNFPPRFSGLQFPNYSSELNVNALELDDSALYLCASSADGRELFFGEGSRLTVL.